Listed here are 20 T cell receptor beta chains from one sample, sequenced in a study of lymphopenia after photon versus proton radiotherapy. Profiling relied on immunoSEQ multiplex PCR, and the TCRdb table lists in-frame clones only, not all of them. The sample holds about 65,000 clones; over 70% are singletons and the top ten take 9.5% to 14%. The sample consisted of peripheral blood, taken from a patient treated with proton-based radiotherapy. These receptors were taken from an elderly man with esophageal cancer.

This clone was counted between two and nine times. This chain uses TRBV5-5 with TRBJ2-1; the D gene could be TRBD1 or TRBD2 (5 bases each). Germline V gives CDR1 SGHKS, CDR2 YYEKEE (reference sequence). The CDR3 has 12 residues. Trimming removed 0 bases from V and 9 bases from J, with 7 bases in between. CDR3: CASSLGDVEQFF. In nucleotides, the CDR3 is TGTGCCAGCAGCTTGGGGGACGTTGAGCAGTTCTTC.

This clone has a single count. This chain links TRBV7-2 with TRBJ2-7; 7 bases map to TRBD1. Germline lookup yields CDR1 SGHTA and CDR2 FQGNSA. V lost 6 bases, J lost 3 bases, and 8 bases stayed unmatched. There are 14 residues in the CDR3. In nucleotides, the CDR3 is TGTGCCAGCAGTAGAGGACAGGACCACTACGAGCAGTACTTC. Its protein product is CASSRGQDHYEQYF.

This clone has only a few counts. An end of the junction does not agree with germline; a read error may underlie this. The chain joins TRBV30 to TRBJ1-4; D might be TRBD1 (6 bases). Looked up from germline, CDR1 is GTSNPN and CDR2 is SVGIG (reference sequence). The CDR3 loop spans 12 amino acids. CDR3 amino acids: CARREGDEKLFF. CDR3 nucleotide sequence: TGTGCCAGGAGGGAGGGGGATGAAAAACTGTTTTTT. The entire variable domain, with the rest obtained from reference TRBV30 and TRBJ1-4, is as follows: SQTIHQWPATLVQPVGSPLSLECTVEGTSNPNLYWYRQAAGRGLQLLFYSVGIGQISSEVPQNLSASRPQDRQFILSSKKLLLSDSGFYLCARREGDEKLFFGSGTQLSVL.

The J gene is TRBJ2-7, the V gene TRBV5-1; 7 bases line up with TRBD1. Germline V gene lookup returns CDR1 SGHRS and CDR2 YFSETQ. There are 14 residues in the CDR3. V lost 0 bases and J lost 3; bases outside the gene matches: 3. CDR3 nucleotides: TGCGCCAGCAGCTTGGACGCAGGGGGCTACGAGCAGTACTTC. Protein product: CASSLDAGGYEQYF.

This clone has only a few counts. The chain combines TRBV18 with TRBJ1-6; perhaps TRBD1 as D (5 bases). The V end lost 6 bases, the J end lost 12 bases, and 21 bases lay between the germline ends. CDR3 length equals 15 residues. CDR1 and CDR2 (germline): KGHSH, LQKENI. CDR3 DNA sequence: TGTGCCAGCTCTAAAGGGACCGACTCTATGGGACCCCTCCACTTT. Its protein is CASSKGTDSMGPLHF.

Notes on this clone: Relative to the germline gene, one junction end is altered; a read error may explain this. This sequence joins TRBV4-3 and TRBJ2-1; D is uncertain. Germline-derived CDR1 and CDR2 are LGHNA and YSLEER. CDR3 length equals 15 residues. The CDR3, as DNA: TGCGCCAACAGCCAAGCGAGGCGAGCGAGCAATGAGCAGTTCTTC. Encoded protein: CANSQARRASNEQFF.

The CDR3 loop reads CASSGGGSIYNEQFF. The CDR3 bases are TGTGCCAGCAGTGGGGGTGGGAGTATCTACAATGAGCAGTTCTTC. The chain recombines TRBV25-1 with TRBJ2-1; a possible D gene is TRBD2 (5 bases). V was pared by 4 bases and J by 3 bases, with 13 bases between. CDR3 length: 15 residues. The germline V gene encodes CDR1 MGHDK and CDR2 SYGVNS.

The chain is built from TRBV10-3 and TRBJ1-5, with 7 bases aligning to TRBD1. This CDR3 region has 16 residues. Trimming took 4 bases from V and 0 from J; bases not matched to a gene: 6. Germline V lookup: CDR1 ENHRY, CDR2 SYGVKD. The CDR3 region has the DNA TGTGCCATCAGTGCAACGGGACAGAGTAGCAATCAGCCCCAGCATTTT. Amino acid sequence: CAISATGQSSNQPQHF.

The chain carries TRBV7-9 and TRBJ2-1; 10 positions agree with TRBD2. This CDR3 has 15 residues. Germline V gene data show CDR1 as SEHNR and CDR2 as FQNEAQ (reference sequence). V was clipped by 5 bases and J by 4 bases; unmatched bases: 5. CDR3 residues: CASSLSGGAYNEQFF. CDR3 nucleotides: TGTGCCAGCAGCCTGAGCGGGGGGGCTTACAATGAGCAGTTCTTC.

By proportion, this clone is medium-sized. The chain carries TRBV6-6 and TRBJ2-5; D may be TRBD2 (7 bases). Between the trimmed V and J ends, which lost 5 bases and 0 bases, there was a span of 16 bases. Germline V lookup: CDR1 MNHNY, CDR2 SVGAGI (reference sequence). The CDR3 totals 16 residues. The CDR3 DNA is TGTGCCAGCAGTGGGGGCTGGGGGGGGTACCAAGAGACCCAGTACTTC. Translation: CASSGGWGGYQETQYF.

The chain carries TRBV5-6 and TRBJ1-2; weak D call: TRBD1 (5 bases). CDR3 size: 14 residues. Trimming removed 0 bases at V and 7 bases at J, with 13 bases between. Germline values: CDR1 SGHDT, CDR2 YYEEEE. The CDR3, as DNA: TGTGCCAGCAGCTTGGGGGACCGAGCGAGTGGCTACACCTTC. Protein: CASSLGDRASGYTF.

The DNA for the CDR3 is TGTGCCAGCAGCTCGGAACTCATGAACACTGAAGCTTTCTTT. Translation gives CASSSELMNTEAFF. The chain joins TRBV6-5 to TRBJ1-1; D remains unclear. Trimming stripped 6 bases from V and 0 bases from J, with 11 bases between. The germline gives CDR1 MNHEY, CDR2 SVGAGI. The length of the CDR3 is 14 residues.

This clone was counted a few times. The junction differs from germline at one of its ends, possibly a read error. This chain links TRBV2 with TRBJ2-7; 11 nucleotides agree with TRBD2. Germline V gene sequence: CDR1 SNHLY, CDR2 FYNNEI. The CDR3 sequence is 13 residues long. CDR3: CASTDQLLAGVPF. The CDR3 region has the DNA TGTGCCAGCACCGACCAATTACTAGCGGGAGTCCCGTTC.

The chain recombines TRBV4-1 with TRBJ2-3, with 7 bases aligning to TRBD1. The CDR3 runs to 14 residues. V shed 3 bases and J 4 bases; nucleotides not matched to a gene: 4. The germline gives CDR1 MGHRA, CDR2 YSYEKL. CDR3 nucleotides: TGCGCCAGCAGCCACCGACAGGGAGCAGATACGCAGTATTTT. Protein: CASSHRQGADTQYF.

This clone was seen a handful of times. V gene TRBV23-1 combines with J gene TRBJ1-6, with unresolved D. TRBV23-1 is recorded as an ORF, its role being uncertain. V was shortened by 0 bases and J by 9 bases, with 24 bases between the two germline ends. This CDR3 is built from 19 residues. CDR3 nucleotide sequence: TGCGCCAGCAGTCAATCAGGGCCCTTATTGAGGGAGGTCTGTTCACCCCTCCACTTT. Translation: CASSQSGPLLREVCSPLHF.

The chain has TRBV5-1 and TRBJ1-2, with TRBD1 matching over 9 bases. V lost 0 bases, J lost 1 base, and 4 bases stayed unmatched. The germline CDR1 and CDR2 sequences are SGHRS and YFSETQ. The CDR3 runs 16 residues. Here the CDR3 reads CASSLEGTGLNYGYTF. CDR3 DNA sequence: TGCGCCAGCAGCTTGGAAGGGACAGGGCTTAACTATGGCTACACCTTC.

This clone has a handful of counts. Other DNA sequences in the sample encode the same CDR3. The genes are TRBV19 and TRBJ2-2; D is possibly TRBD1 or TRBD2 (5 bases each). The germline V gene has CDR1 LNHDA and CDR2 SQIVND (reference sequence). The CDR3 sequence is 15 residues long. Trimming left V 6 bases short and J 2 bases short, with 13 bases between. CDR3: CASRRGTGNTGELFF. DNA for the CDR3: TGTGCCAGTAGGAGAGGGACGGGAAACACCGGGGAGCTGTTTTTT.

For this clone: The sample carries other DNA sequences with the same CDR3. The gene calls are TRBV29-1 and TRBJ1-1, with 9 bases that match TRBD1. Looked up from germline, CDR1 is SQVTM and CDR2 is ANQGSEA. The CDR3 contains 13 residues. V was pared by 4 bases and J by 3 bases, with 3 bases of the junction left unmatched. CDR3 sequence: CSVVRTGDTEAFF. CDR3 in DNA: TGCAGCGTTGTTCGGACAGGGGACACTGAAGCTTTCTTT.

This CDR3 is CASSVEGREYNEQFF. In nucleotides, the CDR3 is TGTGCCAGCAGCGTAGAGGGCAGGGAATACAATGAGCAGTTCTTC. J is TRBJ2-1 and V is TRBV9; D may be TRBD1 (5 bases). Germline V gives CDR1 SGDLS, CDR2 YYNGEE. This CDR3 spans 15 amino acids. V shed 0 bases and J shed 4 bases, with 11 bases lying between them.

This chain connects TRBV5-8 to TRBJ1-2; D remains ambiguous. This CDR3 contains 11 residues. Germline V gives CDR1 SGHTS, CDR2 YDEGEE. Trimming removed 2 bases at V and 5 bases at J, with 4 bases between. The CDR3 sequence: CASSFMYGYTF. DNA of the CDR3: TGTGCCAGCAGCTTTATGTATGGCTACACCTTC.